This paragraph covers one TCR beta chain sequence. Its target is not known. Germline V gene sequence: CDR1 MRHNA, CDR2 SNTAGT. V lost 4 bases, J lost 3 bases, and 2 bases stayed unmatched. The CDR3 is 14 amino acids. Method: immunoSEQ multiplex PCR; TCRdb's copy keeps in-frame clones and lacks some. The sample lists about 72,000 clones, over 75% occurring once. The entry originates in a study of T cell responses to AZD1222 COVID-19 vaccine. Study-level results: Across spike, vaccine-associated CD4 TCRs were found, dominant at 160-218 and 743-854.

This sequence originates from an adult in good health. V and J are TRBV6-4 and TRBJ2-7; 11 bases line up with TRBD1. Here the sequenced sample was peripheral blood, taken on day 0 of AZD1222 vaccination. CDR3 region: CASSVGTGGYEQYF. Here the CDR3 DNA reads TGTGCCAGCAGTGTCGGGACAGGGGGCTACGAGCAGTACTTC.